Listed here are 29 T cell receptor beta chains from one sample, sequenced in a study of control samples from healthy donors and cancer patients. TCRdb's table, derived via immunoSEQ multiplex PCR, lists solely in-frame clones and lacks some. The table lists 150,000 to 200,000 clones, 70% to 90% of them singletons. The specimen was blood. Source of these receptors: a man aged 25-45 years in good health.

The CDR3 DNA reads TGTGCCAGCAGCGCCGGGGCGGGAGGCCCCCCATACAATGAGCAGTTCTTC. Translation gives CASSAGAGGPPYNEQFF. The chain links TRBV7-8 to TRBJ2-1, with 8 bases lining up with TRBD2. The germline gives CDR1 SGHVS, CDR2 FQNEAQ. Germline trimming cut 5 bases from V and 4 bases from J; bases unmatched to any gene: 13. This CDR3 comprises 17 residues.

This sequence joins TRBV2 and TRBJ2-7, with D perhaps TRBD1 (5 bases). The CDR3 has 14 amino acids. V lost 3 bases to trimming and J lost 0 bases, with 9 bases between them. Germline V gives CDR1 SNHLY, CDR2 FYNNEI. CDR3 in amino acids: CASSDRASSYEQYF. In DNA, the CDR3 is TGTGCCAGCAGTGACAGGGCAAGCTCCTACGAGCAGTACTTC.

The chain recombines TRBV14 with TRBJ1-1; D gene uncertain. This CDR3 comprises 16 residues. CDR1 and CDR2 (germline): SGHDN, FVKESK. V lost 3 bases to trimming and J lost 1 base, with 15 bases between them. The CDR3 region is CASSHGSLGKNTEAFF. The CDR3 DNA is TGTGCCAGCAGCCACGGTTCTCTAGGGAAGAACACTGAAGCTTTCTTT.

Only one count was recorded for this clone. The chain is built from TRBV3-1 (or the pseudogene TRBV3-2) and TRBJ1-6, with D uncertain. This CDR3 region has 14 residues. Germline CDR1 LGHDT, CDR2 YNNKEL (reference sequence). Trimming cost V 4 bases and J 7 bases, with 11 bases left between them. The CDR3 reads CASSPPRLNSPLHF. The CDR3 DNA follows: TGTGCCAGCAGCCCCCCGAGGCTGAATTCACCCCTCCACTTT.

The V gene is TRBV10-3, the J gene TRBJ1-6; D might be TRBD1 (5 bases). This CDR3 has 14 amino acids. Germline V lookup: CDR1 ENHRY, CDR2 SYGVKD. Trimming took off 7 bases at V and 7 bases at J, with 14 bases between the two ends. The CDR3 reads CAITQTVGNSPLHF. As DNA, the CDR3 is TGTGCCATCACTCAGACAGTAGGGAATTCACCCCTCCACTTT.

This rearrangement joins TRBV11-2 to TRBJ2-5; D tentatively fits TRBD1 or TRBD2 (6 bases each). Trimming stripped 6 bases from V and 5 bases from J, with 13 bases between. CDR3 length: 13 residues. Germline V gene lookup returns CDR1 SGHAT and CDR2 FQNNGV. CDR3 sequence: CASRRGEGETQYF. The DNA for the CDR3 is TGTGCCAGCAGAAGGGGGGAAGGGGAGACCCAGTACTTC. Complete variable domain (other parts from reference TRBV11-2 and TRBJ2-5): EAGVAQSPRYKIIEKRQSVAFWCNPISGHATLYWYQQILGQGPKLLIQFQNNGVVDDSQLPKDRFSAERLKGVDSTLKIQPAKLEDSAVYLCASRRGEGETQYFGPGTRLLVL.

This clone showed up just once. The chain couples TRBV10-2 to TRBJ2-7; unclear D gene. Trimming stripped 4 bases from V and 0 bases from J, with 10 bases between. The CDR3 has 14 residues. Germline-derived CDR1 and CDR2 are WSHSY and SAAADI. CDR3 protein: CASSGGRSSYEQYF. The CDR3 DNA follows: TGCGCCAGCAGTGGAGGAAGGAGCTCCTACGAGCAGTACTTC.

This clone was picked up one time. The chain links TRBV6-6 to TRBJ1-6, with D tentatively TRBD1 (5 bases). Trimming removed 6 bases at V and 4 bases at J, with 16 bases between. The CDR3 sequence is 16 residues long. Germline V gene sequence: CDR1 MNHNY, CDR2 SVGAGI (reference sequence). The CDR3 sequence is CASRREDTDYNSPLHF. In DNA form, the CDR3 reads TGTGCCAGCAGACGGGAGGACACCGATTATAATTCACCCCTCCACTTT.

V is TRBV28 and J is TRBJ1-4, with unresolved D. The germline V gene encodes CDR1 MDHEN and CDR2 SYDVKM. The CDR3 runs to 15 residues. Trimming shortened V by 2 bases and J by 0 bases, and 7 bases separated the two germline ends. CDR3 amino acids: CASSLEWTTNEKLFF. CDR3 sequence (DNA): TGTGCCAGCAGTTTAGAATGGACAACTAATGAAAAACTGTTTTTT.

The chain recombines TRBV28 with TRBJ2-7; possibly TRBD2 for D (6 bases). Trimming removed 10 bases at V and 6 bases at J, with 13 bases between. The CDR3 contains 11 residues. CDR1 is MDHEN, CDR2 SYDVKM, per germline. The chain's CDR3 is CAIRGSREQYF. DNA of the CDR3: TGTGCCATCCGGGGGTCTCGCGAGCAGTACTTC.

V and J are TRBV7-2 and TRBJ2-1; TRBD1 aligns across 12 bases. Per germline, CDR1 SGHTA and CDR2 FQGNSA. The CDR3 has 15 residues. Trimming at V came to 5 bases and at J to 6 bases, leaving 5 bases not matched to a gene. The CDR3 reads CASSLRDRGLNEQFF. CDR3 bases: TGTGCCAGCAGCCTGCGGGACAGGGGGCTCAATGAGCAGTTCTTC.

Concerning this clone itself: At the DNA level, this CDR3 is encoded by other sequences in the same sample as well. The V call is TRBV28, the J call TRBJ1-5, with D maybe TRBD1 (6 bases). The CDR3 totals 14 residues. Trimming pared 6 bases from V and 1 base from J, leaving 10 bases between. CDR1 is MDHEN, CDR2 SYDVKM, per germline. CDR3 region: CASSLGQSNQPQHF. DNA of the CDR3: TGTGCCAGCAGCCTTGGACAGAGCAATCAGCCCCAGCATTTT.

The chain joins TRBV4-2 to TRBJ2-7; no definite D call. CDR1 is LGHNA, CDR2 YNFKEQ, per germline. The CDR3 is made up of 14 amino acids. V was cut by 0 bases and J by 2 bases, with 8 bases left in between. In nucleotides, the CDR3 is TGTGCCAGCAGCCAAGAGGCCAGCACCTACGAGCAGTACTTC. This codes for CASSQEASTYEQYF.

The chain employs TRBV3-1 (or the pseudogene TRBV3-2) and TRBJ2-3; unclear D gene. This CDR3 contains 15 residues. Germline assignment: CDR1 LGHDT and CDR2 YNNKEL (reference sequence). The V end was cut by 4 bases, the J end by 4 bases, with 15 bases between. The CDR3 region has the DNA TGTGCCAGCAGCCGGGTCCAGAGGAGCGCAGATACGCAGTATTTT. This encodes CASSRVQRSADTQYF.

V gene TRBV19 combines with J gene TRBJ1-5; 9 bases are shared with TRBD1. Per the germline V gene, CDR1 is LNHDA and CDR2 is SQIVND (reference sequence). Trimming at V came to 6 bases and at J to 9 bases, leaving 9 bases not matched to a gene. The CDR3 totals 14 residues. CDR3 DNA sequence: TGTGCCAGTAGGGGACAGGGAGAGGGTCGGCCCCAGCATTTT. Protein: CASRGQGEGRPQHF.

This chain links TRBV28 with TRBJ1-5; 8 bases align to TRBD1. CDR1 is MDHEN, CDR2 SYDVKM, per germline. This CDR3 region has 15 residues. Trimming cost V 3 bases and J 4 bases; bases outside gene matches: 5. The CDR3 loop reads CASSFGQGHNQPQHF. The CDR3 DNA is TGTGCCAGCAGTTTCGGACAGGGCCATAATCAGCCCCAGCATTTT.

The genes are TRBV19 and TRBJ2-2, with 7 positions matching TRBD1. Germline lookup yields CDR1 LNHDA and CDR2 SQIVND (reference sequence). This CDR3 is 16 amino acids long. V trimming: 3 bases; J trimming: 4 bases; junction bases outside the gene matches: 8. This chain's CDR3 is CASSIITGVGTGELFF. DNA for the CDR3: TGTGCCAGTAGTATTATTACAGGGGTTGGCACCGGGGAGCTGTTTTTT.

J is TRBJ2-4 and V is TRBV5-4; TRBD1 agrees at 7 bases. This CDR3 comprises 16 residues. V shed 4 bases, J shed 0 bases, and the junction held 7 bases outside the gene matches. CDR1 is SGHNT and CDR2 is YYREEE in the germline V gene (reference sequence). For the CDR3, the DNA is TGTGCCAGCAGCGATTCCGGGACAGTAGCCAAAAACATTCAGTACTTC. This translates into CASSDSGTVAKNIQYF. Based on the CDR3 plus reference TRBV5-4 and TRBJ2-4, the full variable domain is ETGVTQSPTHLIKTRGQQVTLRCSSQSGHNTVSWYQQALGQGPQFIFQYYREEENGRGNFPPRFSGLQFPNYSSELNVNALELDDSALYLCASSDSGTVAKNIQYFGAGTRLSVL.

In nucleotides, the CDR3 is TGCGCCAGCAGCTTGGAGGGTGGGTATGGCTACACCTTC. Translating gives CASSLEGGYGYTF. The chain uses TRBV5-1 and TRBJ1-2; D not certain. In germline, CDR1 is SGHRS, CDR2 YFSETQ. V was shortened by 0 bases and J by 5 bases, with 8 bases between the two germline ends. The CDR3 totals 13 residues.

Concerning this clone: Other DNA sequences of this sample code for an identical CDR3. The chain is built from TRBV11-3 and TRBJ2-3; tentatively, D is TRBD1 or TRBD2 (5 bases each). The germline gives CDR1 SGHNT, CDR2 YENEEA. This CDR3 is 16 amino acids long. Trimming stripped 1 base from V and 1 base from J, with 12 bases between. DNA for the CDR3: TGTGCCAGCAGCTTAGGTGGAGGCAGGGGCACAGATACGCAGTATTTT. Its protein product is CASSLGGGRGTDTQYF.

This chain links TRBV5-6 with TRBJ2-5; 8 bases fit TRBD1. CDR1 and CDR2 from the germline V gene are SGHDT and YYEEEE. V trimming: 0 bases; J trimming: 5 bases; junction bases outside the gene matches: 6. CDR3 size: 15 residues. The CDR3 region has the DNA TGTGCCAGCAGCTTGGGGACAGGGAGTCGGGAGACCCAGTACTTC. This encodes CASSLGTGSRETQYF.

The CDR3 DNA reads TGTGCCAGCAGCCCGGTTCCGGGGAGCTCCTACGAGCAGTACTTC. This translates into CASSPVPGSSYEQYF. The chain combines TRBV7-3 with TRBJ2-7; TRBD2 might be the D (5 bases). The ends were cut back, 5 bases at V and 0 bases at J, with 14 bases in the middle. Germline-derived CDR1 and CDR2 are SGHTA and FQGTGA. This CDR3 contains 15 residues.

Only a few counts were recorded for this clone. This chain connects TRBV5-1 to TRBJ1-6; D gene uncertain. Trimming took off 0 bases at V and 6 bases at J, with 7 bases between the two ends. The CDR3 is made up of 14 amino acids. Germline loops: CDR1 SGHRS, CDR2 YFSETQ. CDR3: CASSLAQPNSPLHF. CDR3 nucleotides: TGCGCCAGCAGCTTGGCCCAGCCTAATTCACCCCTCCACTTT.

The rearrangement joins TRBV19 to TRBJ1-1; possibly TRBD1 for D (6 bases). This CDR3 has 15 amino acids. V was trimmed by 3 bases and J by 3 bases, leaving 14 bases between them. Germline loops: CDR1 LNHDA, CDR2 SQIVND (reference sequence). The CDR3 region has the DNA TGTGCCAGTAGTATGGAGAGGGGGATGGACACTGAAGCTTTCTTT. Protein: CASSMERGMDTEAFF.

V usage is TRBV3-1 (or the pseudogene TRBV3-2) and J usage is TRBJ1-3; D gene unclear. Germline values: CDR1 LGHDT, CDR2 YNNKEL (reference sequence). V was clipped by 0 bases and J by 8 bases, with 8 bases between them. The CDR3 totals 13 residues. The CDR3 sequence: CASSQDQGYTIYF. As DNA, the CDR3 is TGTGCCAGCAGCCAAGATCAAGGGTACACCATATATTTT.

The CDR3: CASSPAWTGGRAELFF. DNA of the CDR3: TGTGCCAGTAGTCCAGCATGGACAGGGGGCCGGGCAGAACTGTTTTTT. The chain links TRBV19 to TRBJ1-4; 11 bases fit TRBD1. Trimming cost V 5 bases and J 12 bases; bases outside gene matches: 14. This CDR3 is built from 16 residues. Germline values: CDR1 LNHDA, CDR2 SQIVND (reference sequence).

V and J are TRBV27 and TRBJ1-4; the match to TRBD1 covers 7 bases. Germline values: CDR1 MNHEY, CDR2 SMNVEV (reference sequence). The CDR3 contains 16 residues. V shed 6 bases, J shed 0 bases, and the junction held 7 bases outside the gene matches. CDR3 coding DNA: TGTGCCAGCAGGGCCGGGACAGCAGCAACTAATGAAAAACTGTTTTTT. The encoded protein is CASRAGTAATNEKLFF.

V usage is TRBV29-1 and J usage is TRBJ2-1; the D gene is possibly TRBD2 (7 bases). Trimming took off 6 bases at V and 5 bases at J, with 20 bases between the two ends. CDR1 is SQVTM and CDR2 is ANQGSEA in the germline V gene. The CDR3 is made up of 15 amino acids. Written as DNA, the CDR3 is TGCAGCGTCCTACCAACGGGGGGCCCCAACAATGAGCAGTTCTTC. Translated: CSVLPTGGPNNEQFF.

The V and J genes are TRBV3-1 (or the pseudogene TRBV3-2) and TRBJ2-5; D might be TRBD2 (7 bases). CDR1 is LGHDT and CDR2 is YNNKEL in the germline V gene (reference sequence). The CDR3 contains 13 residues. V lost 5 bases, J lost 4 bases, and 11 bases lay in between. The CDR3: CASSSGEGETQYF. CDR3 bases: TGTGCCAGCAGCTCAGGGGAGGGAGAGACCCAGTACTTC.